The 30 T cell receptor beta chains in this list originate from one sample, sequenced in a study of cytomegalovirus exposure and HLA in healthy donors. The PCR was carried out with 60 Vbeta primers and 13 Jbeta primers. Here immunoSEQ multiplex PCR was the method, and the copy in TCRdb shows in-frame clones only, minus some. The table has about 150,000 clones, approximately 74% seen once. The sequenced material came from PBMCs. Source of these receptors: a man between 18 and 29 years old in good health and CMV-seropositive.

The chain joins TRBV5-6 to TRBJ2-6, with 9 bases aligning to TRBD2. The germline CDR1 and CDR2 sequences are SGHDT and YYEEEE. The CDR3 is made up of 17 amino acids. V dropped 1 base and J dropped 2; count of bases not matched to a gene: 4. Written as DNA, the CDR3 is TGTGCCAGCAGCTTGCCTAGCGGGGTGGCTGGGGCCAACGTCCTGACTTTC. Its protein is CASSLPSGVAGANVLTF.

The chain has TRBV5-6 and TRBJ2-1; possibly TRBD2 for D (5 bases). The V end lost 4 bases, the J end lost 5 bases, and 16 bases lay between the germline ends. Germline values: CDR1 SGHDT, CDR2 YYEEEE. The CDR3 sequence is 15 residues long. The CDR3: CASSLGILHDNEQFF. For the CDR3, the DNA is TGTGCCAGCAGCCTCGGGATCCTACACGACAATGAGCAGTTCTTC.

V is TRBV19 and J is TRBJ2-2; 9 nucleotides agree with TRBD1. The length of the CDR3 is 14 residues. J lost 4 bases, V lost 8 bases, and 5 bases had no gene match. CDR1 and CDR2 from the germline V gene are LNHDA and SQIVND (reference sequence). CDR3 loop: CASRTGETTGELFF. The DNA of the CDR3 is TGTGCCAGTCGGACAGGGGAGACCACCGGGGAGCTGTTTTTT.

This sequence joins TRBV18 and TRBJ2-5, with 8 bases aligning to TRBD1. The CDR3 is 14 amino acids. With 3 bases clipped from V and 5 bases from J, the junction kept 5 bases outside the gene matches. Germline V CDR1 and CDR2: KGHSH, LQKENI. The CDR3 nucleotides are TGTGCCAGCTCACCCGACAGGGGAAGGGAGACCCAGTACTTC. This translates into CASSPDRGRETQYF. Full variable domain (remainder filled in from reference TRBV18 and TRBJ2-5): NAGVMQNPRHLVRRRGQEARLRCSPMKGHSHVYWYRQLPEEGLKFMVYLQKENIIDESGMPKERFSAEFPKEGPSILRIQQVVRGDSAAYFCASSPDRGRETQYFGPGTRLLVL.

This clone has more than one count but fewer than ten. The V and J genes are TRBV6-5 and TRBJ1-1, with D uncertain. The V end lost 2 bases, the J end lost 3 bases, and 7 bases lay between the germline ends. CDR1 is MNHEY and CDR2 is SVGAGI in the germline V gene. This CDR3 is 13 amino acids long. The CDR3 here is CASSYARDTEAFF. CDR3 bases: TGTGCCAGCAGTTACGCCCGAGACACTGAAGCTTTCTTT.

The chain is built from TRBV6-6 and TRBJ1-5; no definite D call. The CDR3 totals 13 residues. Germline CDR1 MNHNY, CDR2 SVGAGI (reference sequence). V gave up 3 bases and J gave up 7 bases, with 10 bases separating them. The CDR3 here is CASSYLSRQPQHF. In DNA form, the CDR3 reads TGTGCCAGCAGTTATCTATCACGGCAGCCCCAGCATTTT.

V is TRBV2 and J is TRBJ1-5; D unresolved. Germline CDR1 SNHLY, CDR2 FYNNEI. The CDR3 consists of 13 residues. Trimming cost V 0 bases and J 6 bases, with 6 bases left between them. This CDR3 is CASSEAVGQPQHF. Written as DNA, the CDR3 is TGTGCCAGCAGTGAAGCAGTCGGTCAGCCCCAGCATTTT.

This chain joins TRBV9 and TRBJ2-1; 11 bases match TRBD2. V shed 2 bases and J 3 bases; nucleotides not matched to a gene: 1. The CDR3 contains 15 residues. Germline CDR1 is SGDLS and CDR2 is YYNGEE. CDR3 region: CASSVTSGGYNEQFF. The CDR3 DNA reads TGTGCCAGCAGCGTTACTAGCGGGGGCTACAATGAGCAGTTCTTC. Filled out from reference TRBV9 and TRBJ2-1, the complete variable domain reads DSGVTQTPKHLITATGQRVTLRCSPRSGDLSVYWYQQSLDQGLQFLIQYYNGEERAKGNILERFSAQQFPDLHSELNLSSLELGDSALYFCASSVTSGGYNEQFFGPGTRLTVL.

In its sample, this clone was seen a few times. The genes are TRBV6-6 and TRBJ1-4; D is possibly TRBD1 (5 bases). Germline CDR1 reads MNHNY; CDR2 reads SVGAGI (reference sequence). Trimming shortened V by 0 bases and J by 12 bases, and 11 bases separated the two germline ends. CDR3 length: 13 residues. CDR3 loop: CASSYSDGGELFF. As DNA, the CDR3 is TGTGCCAGCAGTTACTCGGACGGGGGAGAACTGTTTTTT.

CDR3 in DNA: TGTGCCAGCTCACCGGGACAGGTGAACACCGGGGAGCTGTTTTTT. Residues: CASSPGQVNTGELFF. This chain links TRBV18 with TRBJ2-2, with TRBD1 matching 8 bases. The germline V gene has CDR1 KGHSH and CDR2 LQKENI. The CDR3 consists of 15 residues. With 3 bases clipped from V and 1 base from J, the junction kept 1 base outside the gene matches.

This clone came up a few times. V and J are TRBV10-3 and TRBJ2-3; 16 nucleotides match TRBD2. The CDR3 has 17 residues. CDR1 and CDR2 (germline): ENHRY, SYGVKD. V gave up 3 bases and J gave up 5 bases; unmatched junction bases: 5. In DNA form, the CDR3 reads TGTGCCATCAGTGAAGGGACTAGCGGGAGGGCAGGAGATACGCAGTATTTT. Translation gives CAISEGTSGRAGDTQYF.

The V call is TRBV7-2, the J call TRBJ2-4, with 7 nucleotides matching TRBD2. The CDR3 covers 16 residues. V shed 5 bases, J shed 6 bases, and the junction held 13 bases outside the gene matches. The germline CDR1 and CDR2 sequences are SGHTA and FQGNSA. CDR3 sequence reads: CASSIGAAGAGNIQYF. The CDR3 DNA reads as TGTGCCAGCAGCATAGGGGCGGCGGGAGCCGGAAACATTCAGTACTTC.

This chain joins TRBV4-2 and TRBJ2-2; tentatively, D is TRBD2 (5 bases). V gave up 7 bases and J gave up 4 bases, with 10 bases separating them. Germline CDR1 and CDR2: LGHNA and YNFKEQ. The CDR3 totals 13 residues. The CDR3 protein is CASTSAGTGELFF. The CDR3 DNA reads TGTGCCAGCACCTCCGCGGGCACCGGGGAGCTGTTTTTT.

The rearrangement joins TRBV4-1 to TRBJ1-4, with 8 positions matching TRBD1. The CDR3 length is 17 residues. Per the germline V gene, CDR1 is MGHRA and CDR2 is YSYEKL. V was clipped by 0 bases and J by 4 bases; unmatched bases: 7. CDR3 coding DNA: TGCGCCAGCAGCCAAGAGGTACAGGGGGGAGGTAATGAAAAACTGTTTTTT. As protein: CASSQEVQGGGNEKLFF.

The chain uses TRBV5-6 and TRBJ1-2; 10 nucleotides match TRBD1. Germline CDR1 reads SGHDT; CDR2 reads YYEEEE. The CDR3 is 14 amino acids. V dropped 0 bases and J dropped 5; count of bases not matched to a gene: 1. CDR3 nucleotides: TGTGCCAGCAGCTTGGGGGACAGGGGTTATGGCTACACCTTC. This gives the protein CASSLGDRGYGYTF.

The chain carries TRBV29-1 and TRBJ1-1; weak D call: TRBD1 (5 bases). The V and J ends lost 6 bases and 2 bases respectively, with 16 bases between them. The CDR3 extends over 14 amino acids. Germline values: CDR1 SQVTM, CDR2 ANQGSEA. CDR3 sequence: CSVPRGGENTEAFF. Here the CDR3 DNA reads TGCAGCGTCCCTCGGGGCGGGGAAAACACTGAAGCTTTCTTT.

V is TRBV27 and J is TRBJ2-6; weak D call: TRBD2 (6 bases). V lost 7 bases to trimming and J lost 0 bases, with 7 bases between them. The CDR3 length is 14 residues. The germline V gene encodes CDR1 MNHEY and CDR2 SMNVEV (reference sequence). CDR3 sequence: CASKTSSGANVLTF. The CDR3 DNA reads as TGTGCCAGCAAGACTAGCTCTGGGGCCAACGTCCTGACTTTC. The full variable domain, rest sourced from reference TRBV27 and TRBJ2-6, is EAQVTQNPRYLITVTGKKLTVTCSQNMNHEYMSWYRQDPGLGLRQIYYSMNVEVTDKGDVPEGYKVSRKEKRNFPLILESPSPNQTSLYFCASKTSSGANVLTFGAGSRLTVL.

This chain uses TRBV11-2 with TRBJ2-5, with 9 bases aligning to TRBD1. Trimming at V came to 9 bases and at J to 4 bases, leaving 3 bases not matched to a gene. This CDR3 is 12 amino acids long. Germline V gene sequence: CDR1 SGHAT, CDR2 FQNNGV. The CDR3 here is CASATGGETQYF. The CDR3 nucleotides are TGTGCCAGTGCGACAGGGGGAGAGACCCAGTACTTC.

The chain combines TRBV19 with TRBJ1-1, with 8 nucleotides matching TRBD1. Germline V gene lookup returns CDR1 LNHDA and CDR2 SQIVND (reference sequence). V lost 4 bases and J lost 11; bases outside the gene matches: 15. This CDR3 contains 15 residues. CDR3 protein: CASSNTGTGINRAFF. CDR3 nucleotides: TGTGCCAGTAGTAACACCGGGACAGGTATCAATAGGGCTTTCTTT.

The J gene is TRBJ2-1, the V gene TRBV5-6; possibly TRBD2 for D (7 bases). Looked up from germline, CDR1 is SGHDT and CDR2 is YYEEEE. The length of the CDR3 is 16 residues. V was shortened by 0 bases and J by 3 bases, with 13 bases between the two germline ends. CDR3 protein: CASSLARGGGYNEQFF. CDR3 nucleotides: TGTGCCAGCAGCTTGGCCCGGGGAGGGGGCTACAATGAGCAGTTCTTC.

This chain uses TRBV2 with TRBJ2-5; 8 bases agree with TRBD1. The CDR3 length is 15 residues. The V gene's germline CDR1 is SNHLY and CDR2 FYNNEI. With 5 bases clipped from V and 7 bases from J, the junction kept 12 bases outside the gene matches. The CDR3 protein is CASSYERQGIWTQYF. In DNA form, the CDR3 reads TGTGCCAGCAGTTATGAGCGACAGGGGATTTGGACCCAGTACTTC.

J is TRBJ2-2 and V is TRBV6-4; TRBD1 is a possible D gene (6 bases). This CDR3 has 14 residues. The germline gives CDR1 MRHNA, CDR2 SNTAGT. The V end was cut by 6 bases, the J end by 5 bases, with 13 bases between. CDR3 bases: TGTGCCAGCAGCTTACAGGGTCGTACCGGGGAGCTGTTTTTT. Protein sequence: CASSLQGRTGELFF.

This sequence joins TRBV30 and TRBJ1-2; D call uncertain. Trimming took 3 bases from V and 4 from J, leaving 15 bases between them. Germline CDR1 and CDR2: GTSNPN and SVGIG (reference sequence). CDR3 length equals 14 residues. The CDR3 coding sequence is TGTGCCTGGAGCGATCCGGGATCTCTCTATGGCTACACCTTC. Its protein is CAWSDPGSLYGYTF.

The V and J genes are TRBV4-2 and TRBJ2-7; no clear D gene. The CDR3 sequence is 13 residues long. With 0 bases removed from V and 5 bases from J, the gap between germline ends came to 8 bases. Germline V CDR1 and CDR2: LGHNA, YNFKEQ. The CDR3 DNA reads as TGTGCCAGCAGCCAAGAGGTTGGCAACGAGCAGTACTTC. Translating gives CASSQEVGNEQYF.

The gene calls are TRBV5-4 and TRBJ2-5, with 10 bases fitting TRBD2. This CDR3 contains 16 residues. Germline trimming cut 2 bases from V and 5 bases from J; bases unmatched to any gene: 9. Germline V lookup: CDR1 SGHNT, CDR2 YYREEE (reference sequence). Here the CDR3 DNA reads TGTGCCAGCAGCTTCGGGAGCGGGGGGGAAATGGAGACCCAGTACTTC. It yields the protein CASSFGSGGEMETQYF.

J is TRBJ2-5 and V is TRBV5-1; TRBD1 matches at 8 bases. Germline CDR1 is SGHRS and CDR2 is YFSETQ. The CDR3 spans 15 residues. Trimming took 1 base from V and 2 from J; bases not matched to a gene: 4. The CDR3 region is CASSLWDRSQETQYF. Here the CDR3 DNA reads TGCGCCAGCAGCTTGTGGGACAGGAGTCAAGAGACCCAGTACTTC.

V usage is TRBV4-2 and J usage is TRBJ2-7; perhaps TRBD1 as D (5 bases). V lost 4 bases and J 4 bases, leaving 17 bases between the germline ends. CDR1 is LGHNA, CDR2 YNFKEQ, per germline. CDR3 length: 15 amino acids. DNA for the CDR3: TGTGCCAGCAGCCTAAGGTCCGACAGACAGTACGAGCAGTACTTC. The encoded protein is CASSLRSDRQYEQYF.

This sequence joins TRBV7-3 and TRBJ2-3; D is undetermined. V was clipped by 1 base and J by 0 bases, with 11 bases between them. Germline V gene lookup returns CDR1 SGHTA and CDR2 FQGTGA. The CDR3 runs to 16 residues. In DNA, the CDR3 is TGTGCCAGCAGCTTAATTGGTTTCCAGAGCACAGATACGCAGTATTTT. It specifies CASSLIGFQSTDTQYF.

The chain is built from TRBV29-1 and TRBJ1-2, with D possibly being TRBD1 (6 bases). Germline V gene sequence: CDR1 SQVTM, CDR2 ANQGSEA. V shed 7 bases and J shed 2 bases, with 11 bases lying between them. The CDR3 runs to 12 residues. The CDR3 region is CSGTGQNYGYTF. The CDR3 nucleotides are TGCAGCGGGACCGGACAGAACTATGGCTACACCTTC.

The chain uses TRBV4-1 and TRBJ1-6; unclear D gene. Germline V gene sequence: CDR1 MGHRA, CDR2 YSYEKL. There are 20 residues in the CDR3. V gave up 4 bases and J gave up 0 bases, with 22 bases separating them. The CDR3 DNA reads as TGCGCCAGCAGCCGAGGACTCCTTCGACAAGGTAGCTCCTATAATTCACCCCTCCACTTT. It encodes CASSRGLLRQGSSYNSPLHF.